This section outlines one T cell receptor beta chain sequence together with its context. The data were taken from a study of blood T cells in healthy people across ages. Next came a second PCR, run for about 6 to 12 cycles, which used a sample-barcoded 5' primer along with a J-beta primer mix. TCRdb ran MiXCR on the 5' RACE reads and lists one entry per CDR3 protein. This table holds hundreds of thousands of distinct CDR3 sequences, roughly 25% found once. Germline assignment: CDR1 MNHEY and CDR2 SVGEGT. Trimming took off 2 bases at V and 3 bases at J, with 10 bases between the two ends. This CDR3 has 15 residues. These data also featured in a second study, about T cells of mothers and their children.

The source is a boy aged 5 to 17 in good health. The genes are TRBV6-2 or TRBV6-3 and TRBJ2-2; D gene unclear. Specimen: blood. The CDR3: CASSYQPAYTGELFF. DNA for the CDR3: TGTGCCAGCAGTTACCAGCCAGCTTACACCGGGGAGCTGTTTTTT.